The clone carrying this T cell receptor beta chain was detected many times. Different DNA sequences within this sample yield the same CDR3. Germline V gene lookup returns CDR1 LGHDT and CDR2 YNNKEL (reference sequence). This CDR3 comprises 15 residues. The V end lost 1 base, the J end lost 5 bases, and 12 bases lay between the germline ends. The source of the sample is a study of blood T cell repertoires in COVID-19. The protocol was immunoSEQ multiplex PCR, while the TCRdb copy is restricted to in-frame clones and leaves out a portion. The repertoire has some 390,000 clones, around nine tenths of them found once; the top ten carry less than 3.5%.

The clonotype comes from a human donor in a cohort sampled during active COVID-19. V is TRBV3-1 (or the pseudogene TRBV3-2) and J is TRBJ2-1; TRBD2 might be the D (6 bases). Sequenced: peripheral blood. For the CDR3, the DNA is TGTGCCAGCAGCCAAGTTAATAGCGGACACAATGAGCAGTTCTTC. It yields the protein CASSQVNSGHNEQFF.